The 2 T cell receptor beta chains reported below all come from one sample, sequenced in a study of identical twins. MiXCR was run by TCRdb on the 5' RACE reads, yielding one entry per CDR3 protein. The sample has 500,000 or so distinct CDR3 sequences, around 15% seen once. The same data also went into a second study, on yellow fever vaccine responses in identical twins.

The sequencing input was CD4+ T cells sorted from blood. The receptors were gathered from a woman younger than 30 in good health.

J is TRBJ2-1 and V is TRBV30; D is undetermined. CDR1 GTSNPN and CDR2 SVGIG come from the germline V gene (reference sequence). Deletions cut 1 base from V and 5 bases from J, with 9 bases between. CDR3 length: 13 residues. CDR3 nucleotides: TGTGCCTGGAGTGCCCGACCCAACAATGAGCAGTTCTTC. Protein product: CAWSARPNNEQFF.

This chain connects TRBV7-8 to TRBJ2-7; no clear D gene. The CDR3 extends over 15 amino acids. Trimming cost V 0 bases and J 3 bases, with 12 bases left between them. Germline CDR1 and CDR2: SGHVS and FQNEAQ. For the CDR3, the DNA is TGTGCCAGCAGCTTAGCGCCAGGACCCTACTACGAGCAGTACTTC. This codes for CASSLAPGPYYEQYF.